Following are 18 T cell receptor beta chains from one sample sequenced in a study of blood T cells in healthy people across ages. A J-beta primer mix and a sample-barcoded 5' primer were used in a second PCR of about 7 to 12 cycles. From the 5' RACE reads, TCRdb called clonotypes with MiXCR, one entry per CDR3 protein. The top ten hold 20% to 25% of the sample, which has roughly 790,000 distinct CDR3 sequences, roughly 47% seen once. Sequences were obtained from blood. These receptors were obtained from a woman aged 55-70 years in good health.

The rearrangement joins TRBV20-1 to TRBJ2-7; D gene uncertain. This CDR3 contains 14 residues. Germline CDR1 reads DFQATT; CDR2 reads SNEGSKA (reference sequence). V lost 7 bases to trimming and J lost 0 bases, with 16 bases between them. The DNA of the CDR3 is TGCAGTGTTCTAGAGACGGATACCTCCTACGAGCAGTACTTC. This gives the protein CSVLETDTSYEQYF.

CDR3 in DNA: TGCGCCAGCAGCCCACCCCTAACCCCGCTGGCAGATACGCAGTATTTT. Translated, it gives CASSPPLTPLADTQYF. This chain connects TRBV4-1 to TRBJ2-3, with D unresolved. This CDR3 comprises 16 residues. V was trimmed by 4 bases and J by 4 bases, leaving 18 bases between them. The germline gives CDR1 MGHRA, CDR2 YSYEKL.

The V call is TRBV5-1, the J call TRBJ2-1; tentative D call: TRBD2 (5 bases). Per germline, CDR1 SGHRS and CDR2 YFSETQ. Trimming cost V 7 bases and J 0 bases, with 14 bases left between them. CDR3 length: 15 residues. The CDR3: CASGPGSDSYNEQFF. The CDR3 DNA is TGCGCCAGCGGCCCCGGTAGCGACTCCTACAATGAGCAGTTCTTC.

This chain links TRBV20-1 with TRBJ2-1, with D uncertain. V was pared by 5 bases and J by 3 bases, with 14 bases between. The CDR3 loop spans 14 amino acids. Germline loops: CDR1 DFQATT, CDR2 SNEGSKA (reference sequence). Written as DNA, the CDR3 is TGCAGTGCTTGGGAAACGACCCTCTACAATGAGCAGTTCTTC. Translation gives CSAWETTLYNEQFF.

On this clonotype: One end of the junction does not line up with germline, which may come from a read error. The chain recombines TRBV2 with TRBJ1-2; D is perhaps TRBD1 (5 bases). The length of the CDR3 is 13 residues. Germline V gene lookup returns CDR1 SNHLY and CDR2 FYNNEI. For the CDR3, the DNA is TGTGCCGGCAGTCCTAGGGGAGACTATGGCTACACCTTC. Translating gives CAGSPRGDYGYTF.

CDR3 sequence (DNA): TGCGCCAGCAGCTTGGGTCTTACTAGCGGTCGCCAAGAGACCCAGTACTTC. Translated, it gives CASSLGLTSGRQETQYF. The chain recombines TRBV5-1 with TRBJ2-5; 8 nucleotides line up with TRBD2. V gave up 0 bases and J gave up 1 base; unmatched junction bases: 8. Germline V lookup: CDR1 SGHRS, CDR2 YFSETQ. The CDR3 contains 17 residues.

About this clonotype itself: The junction departs from germline at one end; a sequencing error may be responsible. The V gene is TRBV5-1, the J gene TRBJ2-3; 11 nucleotides line up with TRBD2. Germline CDR1 is SGHRS and CDR2 is YFSETQ. CDR3 length: 16 residues. For the CDR3, the DNA is TGCGCCAACAGCGTTGGGACTAGCGGTTCCACAGATACGCAGTATTTT. Translation: CANSVGTSGSTDTQYF. Full variable domain (remainder filled in from reference TRBV5-1 and TRBJ2-3): KAGVTQTPRYLIKTRGQQVTLSCSPISGHRSVSWYQQTPGQGLQFLFEYFSETQRNKGNFPGRFSGRQFSNSRSEMNVSTLELGDSALYLCANSVGTSGSTDTQYFGPGTRLTVL.

The CDR3 is CASSPQGVQYF. The DNA of the CDR3 is TGTGCCAGCAGCCCTCAGGGGGTCCAGTATTTT. The chain links TRBV12-3 or TRBV12-4 to TRBJ2-3; TRBD1 matches at 7 bases. Trimming took 6 bases from V and 12 from J; bases not matched to a gene: 6. CDR3 length: 11 residues.

The chain carries TRBV9 and TRBJ1-6, with 10 nucleotides matching TRBD1. This CDR3 spans 16 amino acids. The germline V gene encodes CDR1 SGDLS and CDR2 YYNGEE. After removal of 4 bases from V and 7 bases from J, the junction contained 8 bases not matched to a gene. The DNA for the CDR3 is TGTGCCAGCAGCCCCCGGGACAGGGGTGGCAATTCACCCCTCCACTTT. Translating gives CASSPRDRGGNSPLHF.

The chain carries TRBV6-6 and TRBJ2-1, with D possibly TRBD2 on 5 matching bases. Germline CDR1 is MNHNY and CDR2 is SVGAGI (reference sequence). This CDR3 comprises 14 residues. Trimming took off 2 bases at V and 5 bases at J, with 10 bases between the two ends. CDR3 residues: CASSYVSGDNEQFF. In DNA, the CDR3 is TGTGCCAGCAGTTACGTGAGCGGAGACAATGAGCAGTTCTTC.

The J gene is TRBJ2-5, the V gene TRBV4-2; 11 bases are shared with TRBD2. Germline-derived CDR1 and CDR2 are LGHNA and YNFKEQ. This CDR3 is 16 amino acids long. The V gene end was trimmed by 3 bases and the J gene end by 11 bases; junction bases not matched to a gene: 14. DNA of the CDR3: TGTGCCAGCAGCCAGTTGCTAGCGGGAGGAATGGATGAGCAGTACTTC. Translated, it gives CASSQLLAGGMDEQYF.

Comments on this clonotype: The junction does not match germline at one end; this may be a read error. This rearrangement joins TRBV9 to TRBJ2-3; the D call may be TRBD1 or TRBD2 (5 bases each). The CDR3 loop spans 15 amino acids. In germline, CDR1 is SGDLS, CDR2 YYNGEE. The CDR3 is CASSGGPPNTVTQYF. CDR3 in DNA: TGTGCCAGCAGCGGGGGACCGCCTAACACAGTTACGCAGTATTTT.

Details on this clonotype: A much larger clone lies a single base off, so this may be a read error. This chain links TRBV11-2 with TRBJ2-3; 10 bases match TRBD2. CDR3 length equals 18 residues. V dropped 1 base and J dropped 5; count of bases not matched to a gene: 12. Per germline, CDR1 SGHAT and CDR2 FQNNGV. This CDR3 reads CASSLGGRAGGPGDTQYF. CDR3 in DNA: TGTGCCAGCAGCTTAGGTGGACGAGCGGGAGGGCCGGGAGATACGCAGTATTTT.

Notes on this clonotype: A junction boundary mismatches the germline segment, possibly from a read error. V gene TRBV10-3 combines with J gene TRBJ1-5; 7 nucleotides line up with TRBD1. CDR1 is ENHRY, CDR2 SYGVKD, per germline. The CDR3 has 14 amino acids. DNA of the CDR3: TGTGCCATCAGTGAGAGGGACAGCGATCAGCCCCGGCATTTT. It encodes CAISERDSDQPRHF.

This clonotype was counted between two and nine times. The gene calls are TRBV5-1 and TRBJ1-1; no definite D call. Germline V CDR1 and CDR2: SGHRS, YFSETQ. This CDR3 region has 13 residues. Trimming cost V 4 bases and J 5 bases, with 12 bases left between them. In nucleotides, the CDR3 is TGCGCCAGCAGCCCCTCGCAGGAGACTGAAGCTTTCTTT. It codes for CASSPSQETEAFF.

The rearrangement links TRBV6-2 or TRBV6-3 to TRBJ2-5; D may be TRBD2 (6 bases). Trimming took 5 bases from V and 2 from J, leaving 21 bases between them. Germline V CDR1 and CDR2: MNHEY, SVGEGT. The CDR3 loop spans 17 amino acids. CDR3: CASSPRLGQRTQETQYF. The CDR3 bases are TGTGCCAGCAGTCCACGACTAGGCCAGCGCACACAAGAGACCCAGTACTTC.

About this clonotype: Just one base apart from a much larger clone, this may be a read error. This chain joins TRBV2 and TRBJ2-7; TRBD2 matches 8 bases. Germline lookup yields CDR1 SNHLY and CDR2 FYNNEI. The CDR3 is 13 residues long. V dropped 8 bases and J dropped 7; count of bases not matched to a gene: 10. CDR3 sequence reads: CASSGGPYNEQYF. The CDR3 DNA reads TGTGCCAGCTCGGGGGGGCCCTACAATGAGCAGTACTTC.

This sequence joins TRBV20-1 and TRBJ1-1; D remains ambiguous. Germline V gene data show CDR1 as DFQATT and CDR2 as SNEGSKA (reference sequence). Trimming took 8 bases from V and 4 from J, leaving 14 bases between them. The CDR3 extends over 12 amino acids. CDR3 DNA: TGCAGTACGAACCGGTTGGGCACTGAAGCTTTCTTT. Its translation is CSTNRLGTEAFF.